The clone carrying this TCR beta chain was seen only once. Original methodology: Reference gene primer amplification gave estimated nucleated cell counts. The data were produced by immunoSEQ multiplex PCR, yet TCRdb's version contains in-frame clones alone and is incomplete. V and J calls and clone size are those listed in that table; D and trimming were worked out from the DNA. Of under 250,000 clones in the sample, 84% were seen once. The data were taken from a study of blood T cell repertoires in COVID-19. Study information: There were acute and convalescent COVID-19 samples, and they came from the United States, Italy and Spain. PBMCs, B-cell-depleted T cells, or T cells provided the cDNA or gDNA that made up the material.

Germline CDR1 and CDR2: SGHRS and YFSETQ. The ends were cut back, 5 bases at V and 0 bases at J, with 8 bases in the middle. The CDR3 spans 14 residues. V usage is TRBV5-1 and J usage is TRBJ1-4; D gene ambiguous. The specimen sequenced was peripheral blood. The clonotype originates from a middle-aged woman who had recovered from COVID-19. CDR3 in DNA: TGCGCCAGCAGTTCCGTTACAACTAATGAAAAACTGTTTTTT. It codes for CASSSVTTNEKLFF.